The 22 T cell receptor beta chains listed next were all sequenced from one sample in a study of Graves' ophthalmopathy and Graves' hyperthyroidism. Amplification from RNA transcripts yielded the TCR beta CDR3 regions. RT-PCR in the first round used HTBI primers; a second-round multiplex PCR followed. TCRdb reanalysed the multiplex PCR reads using MiXCR and keeps one entry per CDR3 protein. In the table there are approximately 1.2 million distinct CDR3 sequences, about 35% of which are singletons. The sequencing input was peripheral blood or thyroid tissue (not recorded which). Receptors were obtained from an adult man with Graves' hyperthyroidism.

This clonotype was seen once. The rearrangement links TRBV28 to TRBJ1-1; unclear D gene. This CDR3 is 14 amino acids long. Germline V gene sequence: CDR1 MDHEN, CDR2 SYDVKM. Trimming pared 5 bases from V and 2 bases from J, leaving 12 bases between. The CDR3 is CASSAVGGNTEAFF. Here the CDR3 DNA reads TGTGCCAGCAGTGCAGTGGGCGGCAACACTGAAGCTTTCTTT. Together with reference TRBV28 and TRBJ1-1, the CDR3 gives the full variable domain: DVKVTQSSRYLVKRTGEKVFLECVQDMDHENMFWYRQDPGLGLRLIYFSYDVKMKEKGDIPEGYSVSREKKERFSLILESASTNQTSMYLCASSAVGGNTEAFFGQGTRLTVV.

To note about this clonotype: One end of the junction varies from germline; a read error may be responsible. The J gene is TRBJ2-7, the V gene TRBV24-1, with D unclear. The CDR3 length is 15 residues. Germline CDR1 reads KGHDR; CDR2 reads SFDVKD. In DNA, the CDR3 is TGTGCCAGCAGTTTATCGGCAGTTAAACTCTACGAGCAGTACTTC. Protein: CASSLSAVKLYEQYF.

Concerning this clonotype itself: At one of its ends the junction is not consistent with the germline gene, which may arise from a read error. The chain links TRBV5-5 to TRBJ1-2, with TRBD1 identical over 9 bases. Germline CDR1 is SGHKS and CDR2 is YYEKEE (reference sequence). CDR3 length equals 18 residues. The DNA for the CDR3 is TGTGCCAGCAGCTTAGGGGTGTCTGGACAGGGGAATGTGTATGGCCACACCTTC. This gives the protein CASSLGVSGQGNVYGHTF.

The V gene is TRBV10-3, the J gene TRBJ1-2, with D possibly matching TRBD1 (5 bases). The V end lost 0 bases, the J end lost 1 base, and 6 bases lay between the germline ends. CDR3 length: 14 amino acids. Germline-derived CDR1 and CDR2 are ENHRY and SYGVKD. The CDR3 sequence: CAISESTDNYGYTF. CDR3 DNA: TGTGCCATCAGTGAGTCGACAGATAACTATGGCTACACCTTC.

The gene calls are TRBV29-1 and TRBJ1-3; TRBD1 might be the D (5 bases). This CDR3 is 13 amino acids long. With 0 bases removed from V and 7 bases from J, the gap between germline ends came to 10 bases. Germline V gives CDR1 SQVTM, CDR2 ANQGSEA. Here the CDR3 reads CSVEESGGNTIYF. CDR3 DNA: TGCAGCGTTGAAGAGTCGGGGGGGAACACCATATATTTT.

The rearrangement uses TRBV29-1 and TRBJ1-1; 9 bases are shared with TRBD1. The germline CDR1 and CDR2 sequences are SQVTM and ANQGSEA. This CDR3 comprises 12 residues. Unmatched junction bases numbered 7, after V lost 7 bases and J lost 7 bases. The CDR3 loop reads CSGPQGAGEAFF. CDR3 in DNA: TGCAGCGGCCCACAGGGGGCGGGTGAAGCTTTCTTT.

V usage is TRBV29-1 and J usage is TRBJ1-5; tentatively, D is TRBD1 (5 bases). The CDR3 consists of 13 residues. Between the trimmed V and J ends, which lost 5 bases and 14 bases, there was a span of 22 bases. Germline V CDR1 and CDR2: SQVTM, ANQGSEA. This CDR3 is CSVQAGTSGYEHF. CDR3 DNA sequence: TGCAGCGTTCAGGCCGGGACTAGCGGCTACGAGCATTTT.

The count of this clonotype is one. The rearrangement uses TRBV7-3 and TRBJ1-1; D gene unclear. Deletions cut 2 bases from V and 6 bases from J, with 13 bases between. Germline CDR1 and CDR2: SGHTA and FQGTGA. The CDR3 loop spans 14 amino acids. In nucleotides, the CDR3 is TGTGCCAGCAGCTTAGCGGGTGGACGTTCTGAAGCTTTCTTT. Its translation is CASSLAGGRSEAFF.

This clonotype has only a few counts. V and J are TRBV20-1 and TRBJ2-7; D perhaps matches TRBD1 (6 bases). Trimming shortened V by 5 bases and J by 3 bases, and 17 bases separated the two germline ends. The CDR3 totals 14 residues. Germline CDR1 DFQATT, CDR2 SNEGSKA (reference sequence). CDR3 residues: CSARRPTGVYEQYF. CDR3 bases: TGCAGTGCTCGACGCCCGACAGGAGTCTACGAGCAGTACTTC.

At least ten counts were recorded for this clonotype. The CDR3 coding sequence is TGTGCCAGCAGCGTTAAAAAAGGGGGCGCATGGGACACTGAAGCTTTCTTT. Its protein is CASSVKKGGAWDTEAFF. The V call is TRBV9, the J call TRBJ1-1; 7 nucleotides agree with TRBD1. V was clipped by 2 bases and J by 3 bases; unmatched bases: 13. The CDR3 covers 17 residues. Germline CDR1 reads SGDLS; CDR2 reads YYNGEE. Full variable domain (missing parts from reference TRBV9 and TRBJ1-1): DSGVTQTPKHLITATGQRVTLRCSPRSGDLSVYWYQQSLDQGLQFLIQYYNGEERAKGNILERFSAQQFPDLHSELNLSSLELGDSALYFCASSVKKGGAWDTEAFFGQGTRLTVV.

This clonotype occurred a few times. The chain couples TRBV5-6 to TRBJ2-5; D gene ambiguous. The germline CDR1 and CDR2 sequences are SGHDT and YYEEEE. The CDR3 is 16 residues long. With 4 bases removed from V and 5 bases from J, the gap between germline ends came to 21 bases. CDR3 amino acids: CASSITIATTIETQYF. As DNA, the CDR3 is TGTGCCAGCAGCATAACCATTGCTACCACCATCGAGACCCAGTACTTC.

This clonotype was counted a few times. This CDR3 reads CASASGLGGAGELFF. The DNA of the CDR3 is TGTGCCAGCGCTTCGGGGCTTGGTGGGGCTGGGGAGCTGTTTTTT. The chain is built from TRBV7-8 and TRBJ2-2; D tentatively fits TRBD1 or TRBD2 (5 bases each). With 8 bases removed from V and 8 bases from J, the gap between germline ends came to 21 bases. The CDR3 covers 15 residues. Germline V gene sequence: CDR1 SGHVS, CDR2 FQNEAQ.

This clonotype has a handful of counts. The chain has TRBV9 and TRBJ2-7; possibly TRBD2 for D (6 bases). In germline, CDR1 is SGDLS, CDR2 YYNGEE. V lost 0 bases and J lost 2, with 9 bases in between. This CDR3 has 14 residues. The CDR3 loop is CASSVVPGAYEQYF. CDR3 coding DNA: TGTGCCAGCAGCGTAGTTCCGGGAGCCTACGAGCAGTACTTC.

This rearrangement joins TRBV7-2 to TRBJ2-5; possibly TRBD1 or TRBD2 for D (6 bases each). The CDR3 length is 15 residues. V was pared by 3 bases and J by 2 bases, with 13 bases between. The V gene's germline CDR1 is SGHTA and CDR2 FQGNSA. The DNA for the CDR3 is TGTGCCAGCAGCTTGAGGGGGGCCCCACAAGAGACCCAGTACTTC. Its protein product is CASSLRGAPQETQYF.

This clonotype occurred many times. V usage is TRBV13 and J usage is TRBJ2-7, with 13 bases lining up with TRBD2. The CDR3 has 15 residues. Germline CDR1 and CDR2: PRHDT and FYEKMQ (reference sequence). V was pared by 6 bases and J by 0 bases, with 2 bases of the junction left unmatched. The CDR3: CASRGTSGTSYEQYF. The CDR3 region has the DNA TGTGCCAGCAGAGGGACTAGCGGGACCTCCTACGAGCAGTACTTC.

This clonotype was found a few times. The chain links TRBV10-3 to TRBJ1-2; D possibly corresponds to TRBD1 (6 bases). This CDR3 has 14 amino acids. V was cut by 7 bases and J by 4 bases, with 16 bases left in between. Germline V lookup: CDR1 ENHRY, CDR2 SYGVKD. CDR3 DNA sequence: TGTGCCATCACCAGAGACAGGAACCTCTATGGCTACACCTTC. It specifies CAITRDRNLYGYTF.

As regards this clonotype: Since a much larger clone is just one base distant, this may be a read error. The V gene is TRBV11-2, the J gene TRBJ1-5; 9 bases align to TRBD1. The V gene's germline CDR1 is SGHAT and CDR2 FQNNGV. CDR3 length: 15 residues. Here the CDR3 reads CASSEDRGGGQLQHF. The DNA of the CDR3 is TGTGCCAGCAGCGAAGACAGGGGGGGCGGTCAGCTCCAGCATTTT. Combining the CDR3 with reference TRBV11-2 and TRBJ1-5 gives the whole variable domain EAGVAQSPRYKIIEKRQSVAFWCNPISGHATLYWYQQILGQGPKLLIQFQNNGVVDDSQLPKDRFSAERLKGVDSTLKIQPAKLEDSAVYLCASSEDRGGGQLQHFGDGTRLSIL.

The rearrangement links TRBV6-6 to TRBJ2-5; D remains unclear. Germline V CDR1 and CDR2: MNHNY, SVGAGI (reference sequence). CDR3 length: 17 amino acids. Between the trimmed V and J ends, which lost 4 bases and 1 base, there was a span of 19 bases. Here the CDR3 reads CASSSRSSFLLQETQYF. CDR3 DNA: TGTGCCAGCAGTTCGCGGTCATCCTTCCTGCTCCAAGAGACCCAGTACTTC.

This CDR3 is CSARDIRRETNTGELFF. The CDR3, as DNA: TGCAGTGCTAGAGATATTAGGCGGGAAACGAACACCGGGGAGCTGTTTTTT. The genes are TRBV20-1 and TRBJ2-2; tentatively, D is TRBD2 (6 bases). Trimming cost V 0 bases and J 0 bases, with 14 bases left between them. Germline V gives CDR1 DFQATT, CDR2 SNEGSKA (reference sequence). There are 17 residues in the CDR3.

This clonotype occurred many times. The chain couples TRBV20-1 to TRBJ1-2; TRBD1 might be the D (5 bases). The germline gives CDR1 DFQATT, CDR2 SNEGSKA (reference sequence). Trimming removed 0 bases from V and 7 bases from J, with 18 bases in between. The CDR3 contains 15 residues. The CDR3 sequence: CSARDIASRGVGYTF. Here the CDR3 DNA reads TGCAGTGCTAGAGATATCGCGAGTCGGGGCGTTGGCTACACCTTC.

The sample holds many counts of this clonotype. This CDR3 is CASSPPGQGANSPLHF. The CDR3 DNA sequence: TGTGCCAGCAGTCCGCCGGGACAGGGGGCGAATTCACCCCTCCACTTT. The chain joins TRBV7-8 to TRBJ1-6; TRBD1 aligns across 12 bases. Per the germline V gene, CDR1 is SGHVS and CDR2 is FQNEAQ. Trimming cost V 6 bases and J 7 bases; bases outside gene matches: 7. The CDR3 runs 16 residues.

There are many counts of this clonotype. The chain couples TRBV7-9 to TRBJ1-4, with no clear D. Trimming took 2 bases from V and 0 from J, leaving 7 bases between them. The CDR3 covers 15 residues. Looked up from germline, CDR1 is SEHNR and CDR2 is FQNEAQ (reference sequence). CDR3 loop: CASSLRGATNEKLFF. Here the CDR3 DNA reads TGTGCCAGCAGCTTACGAGGCGCAACTAATGAAAAACTGTTTTTT.